The 30 T cell receptor beta chains listed next were all sequenced from one sample in a study of OX40 agonist ivuxolimab in advanced cancers. Profiling relied on immunoSEQ multiplex PCR, and the TCRdb table lists in-frame clones only, not all of them. The repertoire has tens of thousands of clones, 60% to 85% of them found once; the top ten carry approximately 11%. The source material was CD4+ or CD8+ T cells sorted from blood, sampled in a trial of the OX40 agonist ivuxolimab. Receptors originate from an adult with an advanced solid tumor such as melanoma, head and neck, liver or kidney cancer.

This chain links TRBV10-3 with TRBJ1-5; tentatively, D is TRBD1 (5 bases). Germline CDR1 and CDR2: ENHRY and SYGVKD. The CDR3 extends over 14 amino acids. Trimming shortened V by 4 bases and J by 1 base, and 8 bases separated the two germline ends. This chain's CDR3 is CAISVGGSNQPQHF. In DNA form, the CDR3 reads TGTGCCATCAGTGTTGGGGGGAGCAATCAGCCCCAGCATTTT.

The rearrangement uses TRBV7-2 and TRBJ1-4; 9 nucleotides align to TRBD1. V lost 5 bases and J lost 7; bases outside the gene matches: 8. The CDR3 sequence is 15 residues long. Germline V gene data show CDR1 as SGHTA and CDR2 as FQGNSA. The CDR3 bases are TGTGCCAGCAGCCTAGTGGGGACAGGGAGTGAAAAACTGTTTTTT. This translates into CASSLVGTGSEKLFF.

This clone has only a few counts. This chain joins TRBV28 and TRBJ2-7, with TRBD2 matching 7 bases. The trim removed 6 bases at V and 1 base at J, leaving 12 bases unmatched. The germline V gene has CDR1 MDHEN and CDR2 SYDVKM. The length of the CDR3 is 16 residues. CDR3 DNA sequence: TGTGCCAGCAGCCCTTCGGCTAGCGGAGCATCCTACGAGCAGTACTTC. Translation gives CASSPSASGASYEQYF.

This clone occurred many times. The CDR3 DNA reads TGCGCCAGCAGCCAAGAAAGGGCGGGGAGTAATACCTACACCTTC. Protein sequence: CASSQERAGSNTYTF. The chain is built from TRBV4-3 and TRBJ1-2; the D is unclear. Looked up from germline, CDR1 is LGHNA and CDR2 is YSLEER. The CDR3 spans 15 residues. Deletions cut 0 bases from V and 10 bases from J, with 18 bases between.

A note on this clone: The sample holds other DNA sequences that translate to the same CDR3. The chain links TRBV9 to TRBJ2-1; 15 bases are shared with TRBD2. The CDR3 spans 15 residues. With V trimmed by 3 bases and J by 7 bases, 2 bases remained unmatched. Germline lookup yields CDR1 SGDLS and CDR2 YYNGEE. In DNA, the CDR3 is TGTGCCAGCAGCGCGGGGACTAGCGGGAGGAATGAGCAGTTCTTC. Residues: CASSAGTSGRNEQFF.

This chain links TRBV6-5 with TRBJ1-2; unclear D gene. CDR3 length: 13 residues. The V gene lost 6 bases and the J gene lost 4 bases, with 12 bases spanning the gap. From germline, CDR1 is MNHEY and CDR2 SVGAGI. CDR3 in DNA: TGTGCCAGCAGCGACCCCAGTGCCTATGGCTACACCTTC. It specifies CASSDPSAYGYTF.

This clone came up once. This rearrangement joins TRBV7-8 to TRBJ2-3; maybe TRBD1 (6 bases). Germline V gene data show CDR1 as SGHVS and CDR2 as FQNEAQ. With 5 bases removed from V and 4 bases from J, the gap between germline ends came to 19 bases. The CDR3 is 16 amino acids. CDR3 nucleotides: TGTGCCAGCAGCCTACTGGGATCAGGGGCTCCAGATACGCAGTATTTT. The encoded protein is CASSLLGSGAPDTQYF.

The chain uses TRBV2 and TRBJ1-5, with D uncertain. Germline CDR1 is SNHLY and CDR2 is FYNNEI. This CDR3 region has 14 residues. V dropped 4 bases and J dropped 0 bases, with 7 bases sitting between them. The CDR3 DNA reads as TGTGCCAGCAGTGGTACCAGTAGCAATCAGCCCCAGCATTTT. It translates to CASSGTSSNQPQHF.

The chain is built from TRBV9 and TRBJ1-1; 7 bases match TRBD1. Losses at the gene ends were 3 bases for V and 0 bases for J; bases not matched to a gene: 11. Germline V gene data show CDR1 as SGDLS and CDR2 as YYNGEE. The CDR3 consists of 17 residues. DNA of the CDR3: TGTGCCAGCAGCGCATCAGCGAGACAGGGTCTGAACACTGAAGCTTTCTTT. It specifies CASSASARQGLNTEAFF.

The chain employs TRBV7-8 and TRBJ2-5; TRBD1 matches 9 bases. Germline V CDR1 and CDR2: SGHVS, FQNEAQ. Unmatched junction bases numbered 7, after V lost 4 bases and J lost 4 bases. This CDR3 contains 15 residues. CDR3 sequence: CASSSGQGLGETQYF. CDR3 bases: TGTGCCAGCAGCTCGGGACAGGGATTAGGAGAGACCCAGTACTTC.

The CDR3 DNA follows: TGTGCCAGCTCACCCTCGACAGGCCCGAACACTGAAGCTTTCTTT. It is translated as CASSPSTGPNTEAFF. The chain carries TRBV18 and TRBJ1-1; possibly TRBD1 for D (6 bases). The germline V and J ends were trimmed by 3 bases and 1 base, with 12 bases remaining between them. The CDR3 contains 15 residues. CDR1 and CDR2 from the germline V gene are KGHSH and LQKENI.

V is TRBV5-4 and J is TRBJ1-4; 9 bases line up with TRBD1. The CDR3 runs to 14 residues. CDR1 is SGHNT, CDR2 YYREEE, per germline (reference sequence). J gave up 8 bases and V 3 bases, and 5 bases lay outside the gene matches. CDR3 in DNA: TGTGCCAGCAGCTCCGGGACAGGGTACGAAAAACTGTTTTTT. Translation: CASSSGTGYEKLFF. Supplemented by reference TRBV5-4 and TRBJ1-4, the full variable domain reads ETGVTQSPTHLIKTRGQQVTLRCSSQSGHNTVSWYQQALGQGPQFIFQYYREEENGRGNFPPRFSGLQFPNYSSELNVNALELDDSALYLCASSSGTGYEKLFFGSGTQLSVL.

The chain links TRBV7-9 to TRBJ1-1; D might be TRBD1 (5 bases). The V gene lost 9 bases and the J gene lost 2 bases, with 19 bases spanning the gap. The CDR3 spans 15 residues. Germline CDR1 and CDR2: SEHNR and FQNEAQ (reference sequence). The CDR3 coding sequence is TGTGCCAGTCTAGGGGTTCGCATCCTAAACACTGAAGCTTTCTTT. Residues: CASLGVRILNTEAFF.

V and J are TRBV7-3 and TRBJ2-1, with 7 nucleotides matching TRBD1. J was trimmed by 5 bases and V by 4 bases; bases with no gene match: 8. The germline V gene has CDR1 SGHTA and CDR2 FQGTGA. This CDR3 contains 15 residues. CDR3 residues: CASSSKGDSHNEQFF. CDR3 nucleotide sequence: TGTGCCAGCAGCTCCAAAGGGGACAGCCACAATGAGCAGTTCTTC.

This clone has a single count. This chain connects TRBV30 to TRBJ2-7, with TRBD2 identical over 10 bases. Germline trimming cut 1 base from V and 7 bases from J; bases unmatched to any gene: 7. The germline V gene encodes CDR1 GTSNPN and CDR2 SVGIG (reference sequence). The CDR3 runs to 14 residues. The CDR3 DNA sequence: TGTGCCTGGAGTGGCCTAGCGGGAGTAGGGGAGCAGTACTTC. Protein sequence: CAWSGLAGVGEQYF.

The V gene is TRBV29-1, the J gene TRBJ1-1; D remains unclear. CDR3 size: 14 residues. CDR1 is SQVTM and CDR2 is ANQGSEA in the germline V gene. Trimming cost V 3 bases and J 0 bases, with 11 bases left between them. The CDR3 protein is CSVELQLMNTEAFF. As DNA, the CDR3 is TGCAGCGTTGAGCTACAGCTCATGAACACTGAAGCTTTCTTT. Supplemented by reference TRBV29-1 and TRBJ1-1, the full variable domain reads SAVISQKPSRDICQRGTSLTIQCQVDSQVTMMFWYRQQPGQSLTLIATANQGSEATYESGFVIDKFPISRPNLTFSTLTVSNMSPEDSSIYLCSVELQLMNTEAFFGQGTRLTVV.

The V and J genes are TRBV18 and TRBJ2-3; D remains unclear. V dropped 0 bases and J dropped 4 bases, with 8 bases sitting between them. This CDR3 has 14 amino acids. CDR1 and CDR2 from the germline V gene are KGHSH and LQKENI. Here the CDR3 DNA reads TGTGCCAGCTCACCACCGGCTGGGGCAGATACGCAGTATTTT. It yields the protein CASSPPAGADTQYF.

The chain joins TRBV6-6 to TRBJ1-4; D ambiguous. Germline CDR1 reads MNHNY; CDR2 reads SVGAGI (reference sequence). The CDR3 has 15 amino acids. V lost 5 bases and J 4 bases, leaving 14 bases between the germline ends. The CDR3 sequence: CASSTGGGVNEKLFF. The CDR3 DNA reads as TGTGCCAGCAGTACGGGAGGCGGGGTTAATGAAAAACTGTTTTTT.

The V call is TRBV4-1, the J call TRBJ2-3, with TRBD2 as a possible D gene (5 bases). CDR3 size: 14 residues. V was shortened by 0 bases and J by 1 base, with 5 bases between the two germline ends. CDR1 is MGHRA and CDR2 is YSYEKL in the germline V gene. CDR3 coding DNA: TGCGCCAGCAGCCAAGAGGGAGGCACAGATACGCAGTATTTT. Translated: CASSQEGGTDTQYF.

The rearrangement joins TRBV21-1 to TRBJ1-4. TRBV21-1 is annotated as a pseudogene. CDR3 size: 12 residues. This chain's CDR3 is CAPRVLDEKLFF. The DNA for the CDR3 is TGTGCCCCACGGGTTTTGGATGAAAAACTGTTTTTT.

V usage is TRBV29-1 and J usage is TRBJ2-7, with D tentatively TRBD1 or TRBD2 (5 bases each). The CDR3 is 13 amino acids. Germline-derived CDR1 and CDR2 are SQVTM and ANQGSEA. V was trimmed by 0 bases and J by 5 bases, leaving 11 bases between them. The CDR3 nucleotides are TGCAGCGTTGAAGATGGGCAGGGACACGAGCAGTACTTC. Encoded protein: CSVEDGQGHEQYF.

This chain joins TRBV28 and TRBJ2-7; TRBD2 matches at 9 bases. The CDR3 consists of 13 residues. Germline V gene lookup returns CDR1 MDHEN and CDR2 SYDVKM. The V gene end was trimmed by 8 bases and the J gene end by 3 bases; junction bases not matched to a gene: 5. The CDR3, as DNA: TGTGCCAGCGAGACTAGCGGCAACTACGAGCAGTACTTC. It specifies CASETSGNYEQYF.

The rearrangement links TRBV2 to TRBJ1-5, with D hard to call. V was shortened by 3 bases and J by 6 bases, with 3 bases between the two germline ends. Germline lookup yields CDR1 SNHLY and CDR2 FYNNEI. The CDR3 spans 11 residues. The CDR3, as DNA: TGTGCCAGCAGTGAGAGTCAGCCCCAGCATTTT. It is translated as CASSESQPQHF. Based on the CDR3 plus reference TRBV2 and TRBJ1-5, the full variable domain is EPEVTQTPSHQVTQMGQEVILRCVPISNHLYFYWYRQILGQKVEFLVSFYNNEISEKSEIFDDQFSVERPDGSNFTLKIRSTKLEDSAMYFCASSESQPQHFGDGTRLSIL.

In DNA, the CDR3 is TGTGCCAGCAGCTCCGACACCCTTGGAAACGTAGAGACCCAGTACTTC. Its protein is CASSSDTLGNVETQYF. This chain uses TRBV11-2 with TRBJ2-5; no firm D call. The CDR3 is 16 amino acids. Germline V gene lookup returns CDR1 SGHAT and CDR2 FQNNGV. V lost 4 bases to trimming and J lost 4 bases, with 19 bases between them.

V is TRBV7-3 and J is TRBJ1-2, with D perhaps TRBD1 (5 bases). The CDR3 is 16 residues long. V shed 1 base and J shed 3 bases, with 15 bases lying between them. The V gene's germline CDR1 is SGHTA and CDR2 FQGTGA. In DNA form, the CDR3 reads TGTGCCAGCAGCTTAAGGGCGTGGGGGACGGACTATGGCTACACCTTC. This encodes CASSLRAWGTDYGYTF.

The chain carries TRBV28 and TRBJ1-2; no firm D call. The CDR3 contains 17 residues. Per germline, CDR1 MDHEN and CDR2 SYDVKM. V gave up 2 bases and J gave up 0 bases, with 16 bases separating them. The CDR3 region is CASSLDSRRGTNYGYTF. DNA of the CDR3: TGTGCCAGCAGTTTAGATAGCCGCCGCGGGACTAACTATGGCTACACCTTC.

The rearrangement uses TRBV6-5 and TRBJ2-2; D may correspond to TRBD1 or TRBD2 (5 bases each). The CDR3 is made up of 15 amino acids. V gave up 2 bases and J gave up 2 bases, with 9 bases separating them. From germline, CDR1 is MNHEY and CDR2 SVGAGI. DNA of the CDR3: TGTGCCAGCAGTTACCAGGGAGCAAACACCGGGGAGCTGTTTTTT. Translated, it gives CASSYQGANTGELFF.

The chain joins TRBV14 to TRBJ2-5; possibly TRBD1 for D (6 bases). Germline V gene sequence: CDR1 SGHDN, CDR2 FVKESK. The CDR3 runs to 15 residues. V was trimmed by 4 bases and J by 2 bases, leaving 14 bases between them. This chain's CDR3 is CASSLFQGIQETQYF. CDR3 nucleotide sequence: TGTGCCAGCAGCCTCTTTCAGGGGATTCAAGAGACCCAGTACTTC.

This clone was counted a single time. The chain has TRBV27 and TRBJ2-2; tentatively, D is TRBD2 (5 bases). This CDR3 comprises 18 residues. Germline CDR1 is MNHEY and CDR2 is SMNVEV (reference sequence). Trimming stripped 1 base from V and 0 bases from J, with 15 bases between. CDR3 DNA: TGTGCCAGCAGTTTATTTAAAGTCCTAGCATCGAACACCGGGGAGCTGTTTTTT. As protein: CASSLFKVLASNTGELFF.

This chain joins TRBV2 and TRBJ2-4, with unresolved D. Trimming shortened V by 3 bases and J by 3 bases, and 9 bases separated the two germline ends. Germline loops: CDR1 SNHLY, CDR2 FYNNEI. The length of the CDR3 is 14 residues. The CDR3 reads CASSEWGDKNIQYF. The DNA of the CDR3 is TGTGCCAGCAGTGAGTGGGGTGACAAAAACATTCAGTACTTC.